The sequence of this T cell receptor beta chain was determined in a study of T cells after yellow fever vaccination. General study points: Peaking faster, on day 5 versus 15, the secondary response was nonetheless weaker. The CD4 compartment and the CD8 compartment contained a small share of clonotypes in common.

The authors made TCR cDNA by 5'RACE template switching, adding a universal primer site and UMIs. A single record per CDR3 protein comes from TCRdb applying MiXCR to the 5' RACE reads. The sample shows just over 300,000 distinct CDR3 sequences, approximately 3.9% of them seen only once. There are a few counts of this clonotype. Its antigen is currently unknown. Sequenced here: PBMCs, sampled on the day of the yellow fever booster vaccination. This receptor was taken from a man aged 18 to 35 who received the YFV17D yellow fever vaccine.

CDR3 DNA sequence: TGCGCCAGCAGCTACAGGAAATCCTATGGCTACACCTTC. Translated: CASSYRKSYGYTF. The genes are TRBV4-3 and TRBJ1-2; TRBD1 is a possible D gene (5 bases). Germline CDR1 reads LGHNA; CDR2 reads YSLEER. This CDR3 is 13 amino acids long. Trimming left V 5 bases short and J 4 bases short, with 11 bases between.